This T cell receptor (beta chain) is drawn from a study of blood T cells in healthy people across ages. Germline values: CDR1 SGHTA, CDR2 FQGNSA. V was pared by 3 bases and J by 0 bases, with 11 bases between. The CDR3 consists of 15 residues. Next came a second PCR, run for roughly 6 to 11 cycles, which used a sample-barcoded 5' primer along with a J-beta primer mix. TCRdb re-derived calls from the 5' RACE reads in MiXCR, one entry per CDR3 protein. The data contain hundreds of thousands of distinct CDR3 sequences, roughly 32% of them singletons. In this sample, this clonotype turned up a few times. The antigen is undetermined. Donors gave approximately 9.9 milliliters of peripheral blood apiece. The study, taken as a whole, reports: Higher diversity and more naive CD4+ cells were features of long-lived donors, compared to aged donors. The unknown donor CMV status may have confounded expanded clonotype changes.

The V gene is TRBV7-2, the J gene TRBJ1-1, with TRBD1 as a possible D gene (6 bases). Sequencing input: blood. The clonotype was recovered from a woman older than 75 in good health. The CDR3 loop is CASSFPTGLNTEAFF. The CDR3 DNA follows: TGTGCCAGCAGCTTTCCGACAGGATTGAACACTGAAGCTTTCTTT.